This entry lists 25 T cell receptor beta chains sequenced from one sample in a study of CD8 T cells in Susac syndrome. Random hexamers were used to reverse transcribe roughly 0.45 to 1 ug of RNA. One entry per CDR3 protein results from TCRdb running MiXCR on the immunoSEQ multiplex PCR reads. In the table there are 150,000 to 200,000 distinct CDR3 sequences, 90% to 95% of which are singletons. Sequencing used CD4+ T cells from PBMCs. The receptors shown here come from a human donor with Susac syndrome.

The CDR3 nucleotides read TGTGCCAGCAGTAGGGGCGGTCCAGGCGACTATGGCTACACCTTC. Translated, it gives CASSRGGPGDYGYTF. The chain has TRBV6-5 and TRBJ1-2; tentatively, D is TRBD1 (5 bases). Per the germline V gene, CDR1 is MNHEY and CDR2 is SVGAGI. V lost 5 bases and J 3 bases, leaving 16 bases between the germline ends. The CDR3 spans 15 residues.

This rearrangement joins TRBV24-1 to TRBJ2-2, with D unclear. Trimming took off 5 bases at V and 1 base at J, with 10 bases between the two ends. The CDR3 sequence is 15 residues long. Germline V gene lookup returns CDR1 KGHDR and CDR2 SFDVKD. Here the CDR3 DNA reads TGTGCCACCAGTGCGTCCCTACTGAACACCGGGGAGCTGTTTTTT. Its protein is CATSASLLNTGELFF.

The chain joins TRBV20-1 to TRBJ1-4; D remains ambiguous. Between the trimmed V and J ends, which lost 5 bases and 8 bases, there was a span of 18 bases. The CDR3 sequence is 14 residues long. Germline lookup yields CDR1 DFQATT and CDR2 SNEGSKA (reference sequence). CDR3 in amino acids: CSASTGLREEKLFF. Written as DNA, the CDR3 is TGCAGTGCTTCTACCGGATTGAGGGAAGAAAAACTGTTTTTT.

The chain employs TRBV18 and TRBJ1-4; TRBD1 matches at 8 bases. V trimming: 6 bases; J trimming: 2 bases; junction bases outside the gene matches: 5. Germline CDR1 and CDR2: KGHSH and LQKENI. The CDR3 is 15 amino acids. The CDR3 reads CASSDRTGTNEKLFF. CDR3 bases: TGTGCCAGCTCGGACCGGACAGGGACTAATGAAAAACTGTTTTTT.

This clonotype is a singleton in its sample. CDR3 DNA sequence: TGCAGTGCTAGAGATGGGACAGGGGGAAGTGGGGCCAACGTCCTGACTTTC. It yields the protein CSARDGTGGSGANVLTF. The chain employs TRBV20-1 and TRBJ2-6, with 11 bases matching TRBD1. The CDR3 contains 17 residues. CDR1 and CDR2 (germline): DFQATT, SNEGSKA (reference sequence). The V segment lost 0 bases and the J segment 3 bases; nucleotides outside the gene matches: 4.

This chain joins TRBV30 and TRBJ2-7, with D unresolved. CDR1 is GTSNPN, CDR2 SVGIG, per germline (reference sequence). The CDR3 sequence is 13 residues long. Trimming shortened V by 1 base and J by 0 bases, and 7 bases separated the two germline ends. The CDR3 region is CAWSGGISYEQYF. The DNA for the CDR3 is TGTGCCTGGAGTGGGGGTATCTCCTACGAGCAGTACTTC.

CDR3 protein: CASSQDPYWGGTEAFF. CDR3 sequence (DNA): TGTGCCAGCAGCCAAGATCCCTACTGGGGGGGGACTGAAGCTTTCTTT. J is TRBJ1-1 and V is TRBV3-1; weak D call: TRBD1 (5 bases). Germline V lookup: CDR1 LGHDT, CDR2 YNNKEL (reference sequence). V lost 0 bases, J lost 5 bases, and 16 bases lay in between. The CDR3 has 16 residues.

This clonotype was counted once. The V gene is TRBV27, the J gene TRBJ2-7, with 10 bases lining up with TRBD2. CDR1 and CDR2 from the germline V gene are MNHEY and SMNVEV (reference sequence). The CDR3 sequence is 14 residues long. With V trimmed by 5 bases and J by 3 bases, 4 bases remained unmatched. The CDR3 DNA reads TGTGCCAGCAGTACCTCTAGCGGGAGCTACGAGCAGTACTTC. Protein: CASSTSSGSYEQYF.

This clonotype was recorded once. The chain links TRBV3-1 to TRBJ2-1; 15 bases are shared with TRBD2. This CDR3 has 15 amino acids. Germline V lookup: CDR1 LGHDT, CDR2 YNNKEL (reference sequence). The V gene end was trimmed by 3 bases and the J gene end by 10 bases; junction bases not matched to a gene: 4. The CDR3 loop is CASSHGTSGGREQFF. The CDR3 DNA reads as TGTGCCAGCAGCCATGGGACTAGCGGGGGGCGAGAGCAGTTCTTC.

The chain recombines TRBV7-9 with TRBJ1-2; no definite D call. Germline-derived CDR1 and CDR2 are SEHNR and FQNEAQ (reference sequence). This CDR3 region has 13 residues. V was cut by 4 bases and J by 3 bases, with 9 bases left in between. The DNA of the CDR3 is TGTGCCAGCAGCTCGGACGGAGACTATGGCTACACCTTC. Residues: CASSSDGDYGYTF. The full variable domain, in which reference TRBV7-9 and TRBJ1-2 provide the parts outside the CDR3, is DTGVSQNPRHKITKRGQNVTFRCDPISEHNRLYWYRQTLGQGPEFLTYFQNEAQLEKSRLLSDRFSAERPKGSFSTLEIQRTEQGDSAMYLCASSSDGDYGYTFGSGTRLTVV.

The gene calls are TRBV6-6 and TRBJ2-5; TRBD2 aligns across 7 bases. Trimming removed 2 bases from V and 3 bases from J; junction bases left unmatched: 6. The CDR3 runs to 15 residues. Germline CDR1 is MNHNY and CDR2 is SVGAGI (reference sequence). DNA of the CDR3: TGTGCCAGCAGTTACCCCTTCGCGGGAGAAGAGACCCAGTACTTC. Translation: CASSYPFAGEETQYF.

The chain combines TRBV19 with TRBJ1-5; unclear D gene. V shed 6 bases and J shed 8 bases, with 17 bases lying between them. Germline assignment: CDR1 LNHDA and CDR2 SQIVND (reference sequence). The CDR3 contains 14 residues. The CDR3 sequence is CASSQNRGREPQHF. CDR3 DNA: TGTGCCAGTAGCCAAAACCGGGGTCGGGAGCCCCAGCATTTT.

CDR3 region: CASSIAINQPQHF. CDR3 DNA sequence: TGTGCCAGTAGTATAGCCATCAATCAGCCCCAGCATTTT. This chain uses TRBV19 with TRBJ1-5, with D unclear. The CDR3 is 13 residues long. Per germline, CDR1 LNHDA and CDR2 SQIVND (reference sequence). Trimming cost V 1 base and J 3 bases, with 4 bases left between them.

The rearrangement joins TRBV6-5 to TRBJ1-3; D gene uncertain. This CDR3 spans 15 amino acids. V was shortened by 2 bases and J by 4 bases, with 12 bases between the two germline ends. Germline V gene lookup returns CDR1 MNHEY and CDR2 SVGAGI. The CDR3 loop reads CASSYTGFRGNTIYF. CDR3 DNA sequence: TGTGCCAGCAGTTACACGGGGTTTCGAGGAAACACCATATATTTT.

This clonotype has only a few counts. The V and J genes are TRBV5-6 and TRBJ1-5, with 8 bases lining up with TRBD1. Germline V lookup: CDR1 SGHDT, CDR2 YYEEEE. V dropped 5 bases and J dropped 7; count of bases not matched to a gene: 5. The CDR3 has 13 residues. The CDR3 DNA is TGTGCCAGCAGTTTAGACAGGGGCCAGCCCCAGCATTTT. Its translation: CASSLDRGQPQHF.

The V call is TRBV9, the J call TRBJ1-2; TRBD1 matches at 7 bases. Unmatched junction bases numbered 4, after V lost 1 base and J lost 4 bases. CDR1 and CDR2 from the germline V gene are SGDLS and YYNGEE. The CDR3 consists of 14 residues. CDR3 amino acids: CASSVRGGPYGYTF. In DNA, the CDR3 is TGTGCCAGCAGCGTAAGAGGGGGCCCCTATGGCTACACCTTC. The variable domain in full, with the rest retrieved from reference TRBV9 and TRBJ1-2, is DSGVTQTPKHLITATGQRVTLRCSPRSGDLSVYWYQQSLDQGLQFLIQYYNGEERAKGNILERFSAQQFPDLHSELNLSSLELGDSALYFCASSVRGGPYGYTFGSGTRLTVV.

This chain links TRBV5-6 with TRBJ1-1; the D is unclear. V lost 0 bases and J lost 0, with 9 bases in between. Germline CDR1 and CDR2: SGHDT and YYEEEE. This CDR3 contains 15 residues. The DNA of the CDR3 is TGTGCCAGCAGCTTGGTAGGCCCCCTGAACACTGAAGCTTTCTTT. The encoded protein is CASSLVGPLNTEAFF. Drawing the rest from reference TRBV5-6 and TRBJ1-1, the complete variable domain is DAGVTQSPTHLIKTRGQQVTLRCSPKSGHDTVSWYQQALGQGPQFIFQYYEEEERQRGNFPDRFSGHQFPNYSSELNVNALLLGDSALYLCASSLVGPLNTEAFFGQGTRLTVV.

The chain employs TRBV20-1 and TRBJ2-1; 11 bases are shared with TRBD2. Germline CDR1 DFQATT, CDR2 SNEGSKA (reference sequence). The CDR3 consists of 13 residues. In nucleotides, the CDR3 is TGCATGACTCTAGCGGGGGGATACAATGAGCAGTTCTTC. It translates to CMTLAGGYNEQFF.

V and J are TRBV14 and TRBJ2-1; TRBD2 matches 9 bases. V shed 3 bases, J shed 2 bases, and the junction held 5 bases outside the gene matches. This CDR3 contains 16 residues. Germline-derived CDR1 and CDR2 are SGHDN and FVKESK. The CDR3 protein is CASSQSGRWAYNEQFF. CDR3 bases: TGTGCCAGCAGCCAGAGCGGGAGGTGGGCCTACAATGAGCAGTTCTTC.

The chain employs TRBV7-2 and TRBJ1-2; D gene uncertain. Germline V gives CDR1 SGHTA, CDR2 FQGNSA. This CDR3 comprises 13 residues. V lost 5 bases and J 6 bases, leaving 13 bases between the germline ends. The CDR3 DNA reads TGTGCCAGCAGCATGGGCCCCGGCGATGGCTACACCTTC. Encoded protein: CASSMGPGDGYTF.

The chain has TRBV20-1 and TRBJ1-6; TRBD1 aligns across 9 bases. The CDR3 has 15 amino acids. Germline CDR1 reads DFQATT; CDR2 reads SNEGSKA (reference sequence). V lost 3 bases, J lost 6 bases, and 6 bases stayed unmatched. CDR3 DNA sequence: TGCAGTGCTAGGACCGGGACAGGGAGTAATTCACCCCTCCACTTT. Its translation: CSARTGTGSNSPLHF.

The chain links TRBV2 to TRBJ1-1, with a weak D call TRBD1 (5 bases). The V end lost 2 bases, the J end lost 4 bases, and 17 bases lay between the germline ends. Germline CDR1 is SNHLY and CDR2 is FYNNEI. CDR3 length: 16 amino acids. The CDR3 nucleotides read TGTGCCAGCAGTGAATATGGCCCAGGTGGGGGCACTGAAGCTTTCTTT. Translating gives CASSEYGPGGGTEAFF.

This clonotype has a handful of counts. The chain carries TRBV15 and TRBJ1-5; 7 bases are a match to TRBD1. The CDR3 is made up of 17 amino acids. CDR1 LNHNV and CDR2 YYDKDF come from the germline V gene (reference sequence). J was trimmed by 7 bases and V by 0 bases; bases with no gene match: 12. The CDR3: CATSRDWAGGRYQPQHF. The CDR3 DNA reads TGTGCCACCAGCAGAGATTGGGCAGGGGGGCGGTACCAGCCCCAGCATTTT.

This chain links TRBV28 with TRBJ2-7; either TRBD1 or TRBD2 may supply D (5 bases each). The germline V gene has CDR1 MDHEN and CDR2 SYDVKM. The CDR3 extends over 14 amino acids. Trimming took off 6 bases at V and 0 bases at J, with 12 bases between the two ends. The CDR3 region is CASRRDRASYEQYF. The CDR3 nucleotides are TGTGCCAGCAGACGGGACCGCGCCTCCTACGAGCAGTACTTC.

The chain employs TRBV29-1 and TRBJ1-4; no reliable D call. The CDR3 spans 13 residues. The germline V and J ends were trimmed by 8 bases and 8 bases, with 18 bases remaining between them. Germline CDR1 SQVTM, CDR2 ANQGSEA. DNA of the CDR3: TGCAGCTTCAATACCGACCCGGGAGAAAAACTGTTTTTT. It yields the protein CSFNTDPGEKLFF.